This T cell receptor (beta chain) is from a study of long-term antiretroviral therapy in people with HIV. Turning to this clone: Its specificity is unknown.

The CDR3 is 13 residues long. Germline lookup yields CDR1 LGHNA and CDR2 YSLEER. With 5 bases removed from V and 1 base from J, the gap between germline ends came to 9 bases. Study-wide results and limits: Pre-ART clonal expansions dominated every time point's repertoire.

Researchers ran immunoSEQ v3.0 at survey level. The repertoire was sequenced with immunoSEQ multiplex PCR; TCRdb's copy has only in-frame clones and lacks some. This table has 20,000 to 25,000 clones, roughly 76% appearing once. Every single participant having HIV got treatment inside the United States. This clonotype was sampled from a middle-aged woman with HIV. This chain uses TRBV4-3 with TRBJ2-7, with a weak D call TRBD1 (6 bases). This material consisted of unsorted PBMCs, taken 1.1 years before starting antiretroviral therapy. The CDR3, as DNA: TGCGCCAGCAGCTCAGGGGAGTCCTACGAGCAGTACTTC. Its translation is CASSSGESYEQYF.